The 14 T cell receptor beta chains below come from one sample, sequenced in a study of cytomegalovirus exposure and HLA in healthy donors. 13 Jbeta primers and 60 Vbeta primers were used for the PCR. Clones were read by immunoSEQ multiplex PCR, and TCRdb kept only the in-frame ones, dropping some. The table records over 110,000 clones, over 60% of them present only once. The source material was PBMCs. These receptors all stem from a male donor in good health and CMV-seropositive.

The CDR3 nucleotides are TGTGCCAGCAGCGAAGTCGGAAAGGAGCGGGGGGCCCCCCAGCGCTACAATGAGCAGTTCTTC. Its protein product is CASSEVGKERGAPQRYNEQFF. This chain links TRBV21-1 with TRBJ2-1; the table's D gene call, TRBD2, was not cross checked with the DNA. TRBV21-1 is labeled a pseudogene. The CDR3 totals 21 residues.

The CDR3 DNA reads as TGTGCCAGCAGCTTAAGGGGGAGATACGAGCAGTACTTC. Translation gives CASSLRGRYEQYF. The chain recombines TRBV7-2 with TRBJ2-7; possibly TRBD1 for D (6 bases). Trimming pared 2 bases from V and 4 bases from J, leaving 9 bases between. Germline loops: CDR1 SGHTA, CDR2 FQGNSA. The length of the CDR3 is 13 residues.

CDR3 sequence: CASSLVRYWAGPIYNEQFF. The CDR3 DNA sequence: TGTGCCAGCAGCTTAGTGCGTTATTGGGCGGGACCCATCTACAATGAGCAGTTCTTC. The chain couples TRBV11-1 to TRBJ2-1; tentatively, D is TRBD2 (6 bases). This CDR3 has 19 residues. CDR1 and CDR2 from the germline V gene are SGHAT and FQDESV (reference sequence). V was shortened by 1 base and J by 3 bases, with 22 bases between the two germline ends.

This clone was counted a few times. The chain is built from TRBV6-1 and TRBJ2-6; 10 positions match TRBD1. The CDR3 loop spans 17 amino acids. Germline CDR1 is MNHNS and CDR2 is SASEGT. V lost 4 bases, J lost 0 bases, and 3 bases stayed unmatched. The CDR3 is CASSAGTGVSGANVLTF. As DNA, the CDR3 is TGTGCCAGCAGTGCCGGGACAGGGGTCTCTGGGGCCAACGTCCTGACTTTC.

The J gene is TRBJ1-1, the V gene TRBV7-9; D unresolved. The V and J ends lost 2 bases and 1 base respectively, with 5 bases between them. This CDR3 has 13 residues. CDR1 and CDR2 (germline): SEHNR, FQNEAQ (reference sequence). The CDR3 DNA reads TGTGCCAGCAGCTTACAGTCGAACACTGAAGCTTTCTTT. Residues: CASSLQSNTEAFF. The full variable domain, rest sourced from reference TRBV7-9 and TRBJ1-1, is DTGVSQNPRHKITKRGQNVTFRCDPISEHNRLYWYRQTLGQGPEFLTYFQNEAQLEKSRLLSDRFSAERPKGSFSTLEIQRTEQGDSAMYLCASSLQSNTEAFFGQGTRLTVV.

The V gene is TRBV9, the J gene TRBJ1-4; 11 bases are shared with TRBD1. Germline CDR1 is SGDLS and CDR2 is YYNGEE. There are 16 residues in the CDR3. Losses at the gene ends were 3 bases for V and 7 bases for J; bases not matched to a gene: 8. The CDR3 protein is CASSGGQGGIGEKLFF. DNA of the CDR3: TGTGCCAGCAGCGGGGGACAGGGGGGCATTGGTGAAAAACTGTTTTTT.

The chain links TRBV19 to TRBJ1-6; 11 bases map to TRBD1. The CDR3 consists of 12 residues. The ends lost 10 bases at V and 9 bases at J; junction bases unmatched: 2. CDR1 and CDR2 (germline): LNHDA, SQIVND (reference sequence). CDR3 nucleotides: TGTGCCACTGGGACAGGGGGTTCACCCCTCCACTTT. Its protein product is CATGTGGSPLHF.

This clone appeared a single time. The V and J genes are TRBV29-1 and TRBJ1-2, with D tentatively TRBD1 (5 bases). V was shortened by 6 bases and J by 5 bases, with 22 bases between the two germline ends. This CDR3 contains 15 residues. Germline CDR1 is SQVTM and CDR2 is ANQGSEA. As DNA, the CDR3 is TGCAGCGTCGCCAGCAGGGATCGGGCGAGATATGGCTACACCTTC. Translating gives CSVASRDRARYGYTF.

Written as DNA, the CDR3 is TGTGCCAGTAGTTTCCCTAACACTGAAGCTTTCTTT. Translated: CASSFPNTEAFF. This sequence joins TRBV19 and TRBJ1-1; D is uncertain. V shed 5 bases and J shed 2 bases, with 6 bases lying between them. Per the germline V gene, CDR1 is LNHDA and CDR2 is SQIVND (reference sequence). The CDR3 is made up of 12 amino acids.

This clone was detected only a few times. The chain joins TRBV2 to TRBJ2-7; 9 nucleotides match TRBD2. Germline V lookup: CDR1 SNHLY, CDR2 FYNNEI. V shed 5 bases and J 0 bases; nucleotides not matched to a gene: 2. The CDR3 length is 14 residues. CDR3 sequence: CASSFSGGSYEQYF. The CDR3 DNA follows: TGTGCCAGCAGTTTTAGCGGGGGCTCCTACGAGCAGTACTTC.

The rearrangement joins TRBV13 to TRBJ2-7; TRBD2 aligns across 7 bases. The length of the CDR3 is 14 residues. Germline assignment: CDR1 PRHDT and CDR2 FYEKMQ (reference sequence). The ends lost 3 bases at V and 3 bases at J; junction bases unmatched: 5. CDR3 sequence (DNA): TGTGCCAGCAGCTTTAGATCGGGAGGCTACGAGCAGTACTTC. The encoded protein is CASSFRSGGYEQYF.

The sample holds a few counts of this clone. The V gene is TRBV28, the J gene TRBJ2-5; D may be TRBD2 (7 bases). V lost 9 bases and J lost 3, with 17 bases in between. The CDR3 sequence is 14 residues long. In germline, CDR1 is MDHEN, CDR2 SYDVKM. The CDR3 region is CASGLGGGKETQYF. The DNA of the CDR3 is TGTGCCAGTGGGTTGGGAGGGGGGAAAGAGACCCAGTACTTC.

This chain links TRBV6-5 with TRBJ1-2; 7 nucleotides align to TRBD1. Germline V lookup: CDR1 MNHEY, CDR2 SVGAGI. V was clipped by 4 bases and J by 5 bases; unmatched bases: 7. The CDR3 has 14 residues. CDR3 amino acids: CASSLRQGLYGYTF. For the CDR3, the DNA is TGTGCCAGCAGTTTAAGACAGGGCCTATATGGCTACACCTTC.

The chain is built from TRBV5-1 and TRBJ1-2; 7 positions agree with TRBD1. Germline V gene lookup returns CDR1 SGHRS and CDR2 YFSETQ. The CDR3 consists of 14 residues. V shed 6 bases and J 5 bases; nucleotides not matched to a gene: 10. CDR3 sequence reads: CASTNRGGDYGYTF. In DNA, the CDR3 is TGCGCCAGCACCAACAGGGGTGGGGATTATGGCTACACCTTC.